This T cell receptor (beta chain) was documented in a study of blood T cell repertoires in COVID-19. Study summary: Samples representing acute and convalescent COVID-19 were sourced from the United States, Italy and Spain. PBMCs, B-cell-depleted T cells, or T cells provided the cDNA or gDNA that made up the material.

CDR3 length: 19 amino acids. Trimming cost V 5 bases and J 5 bases; bases outside gene matches: 16. Per the germline V gene, CDR1 is LNHDA and CDR2 is SQIVND (reference sequence). In the authors' methods: Quantification of nucleated cells was approximated via reference gene primer amplification. TCRdb's table, derived via immunoSEQ multiplex PCR, lists solely in-frame clones and lacks some. The DNA was the basis for D and trimming; V, J and clone size are from that table. The data contain over 45,000 clones, about 88% of them seen just once; the ten biggest clones take up roughly 13%. Input material: peripheral blood. This TCR derives from a woman aged 55-70 years with active COVID-19. The J gene is TRBJ1-5, the V gene TRBV19; 12 bases agree with TRBD1. The CDR3 nucleotides read TGTGCCAGTAGTTATCCGGGACAGGGGGCAGGGGGTTACTATCAGCCCCAGCATTTT. This gives the protein CASSYPGQGAGGYYQPQHF.